The clone carrying this T cell receptor beta chain appeared many times. Its cognate antigen is unknown. The sample originates from a study of metastatic and nonmetastatic thyroid tumors. Study in general: A comparison of repertoires was made across blood and tumor or nodule tissue from malignant and benign thyroid patients. Study conclusions and caveats: Benign nodules were reported to have significantly lower TCR beta diversity than malignant thyroid tumors, in blood and tumor.

Patients underwent thyroid surgery, and none had received any treatment before it. Using MiXCR, TCRdb re-called clones from the PCR reads. The sample holds around 53,000 clones, approximately 17% seen once. The CDR3 totals 15 residues. Looked up from germline, CDR1 is SGDLS and CDR2 is YYNGEE. V dropped 5 bases and J dropped 8; count of bases not matched to a gene: 9. The chain carries TRBV9 and TRBJ2-1; 11 nucleotides agree with TRBD2. The sequence was obtained from a female donor with papillary thyroid cancer or a benign thyroid nodule (not recorded which). Some clones in this sample may be carry-over from other donors' samples. The sample comprised blood. CDR3 nucleotide sequence: TGTGCCAGCAGTAAATCACTAGCGGGAGAACATGAGCAGTTCTTC. Amino acid sequence: CASSKSLAGEHEQFF.